A selection of T cell receptor beta chains follows, all from one sample in a study of blood T cells in healthy people across ages. From the 5' RACE reads, TCRdb called clonotypes with MiXCR, one entry per CDR3 protein. Found here are around 2 million distinct CDR3 sequences, approximately 39% of them singletons; the top ten hold 20% to 25%. The sample was blood. Source of these receptors: a human donor in good health. The CDR3 runs from the conserved cysteine through the conserved F or W. Fields, in order: V gene, clone size, D gene, J gene, CDR3 DNA, CDR3 protein. A D gene is named only where the DNA matches it firmly. Clone size, where shown, is once, few, many, or a class for clones that have expanded.

TRBV7-6	few	TRBD1	TRBJ1-1	TGTGCCAGCAGCTTACGGACAGGGCAAGCTTTCTTT	CASSLRTGQAFF
TRBV2	.	TRBD1	TRBJ2-1	TGTGCCAGCAGTGAAAACAGGGGATACTACAATGAGCAGTTCTTC	CASSENRGYYNEQFF
TRBV6-1	.	.	TRBJ1-2	TGTGCCAGTTCAGGGTACTATGGCTACACCTTC	CASSGYYGYTF
TRBV7-2	.	.	TRBJ1-2	TGTGCCAGCAGCTTAGGTTGGGGGTCGTGGGGCTATGGCTACACCTTC	CASSLGWGSWGYGYTF
TRBV4-1	.	.	TRBJ2-7	TGCGCCAGCAGCCATTACGTCGGACCCTCCTACGAGCAGTACTTC	CASSHYVGPSYEQYF
TRBV27	few	TRBD1	TRBJ2-7	TGTGCCAGCAGTTTCGGACAGGGGACTTCCCCCTACTACTACGAGCAGTACTTC	CASSFGQGTSPYYYEQYF
TRBV7-9	.	.	TRBJ1-2	TGTGCCAGCAGCTTAGGGGACGACCCCTTCTATGGCTACACCTTC	CASSLGDDPFYGYTF
TRBV12-3/TRBV12-4	few	.	TRBJ2-1	TGTGCCAGCAGTTCCCGTAGGGTGCAGTTCTTC	CASSSRRVQFF
TRBV29-1	few	.	TRBJ1-1	TGCAGCGCCCGGACATCCACTGACACTGAAGCTTTCTTT	CSARTSTDTEAFF
TRBV12-3/TRBV12-4	few	.	TRBJ2-7	TGTGCCAGCAGTTTCGTGGGGCCGCGGGGGCAGTACTTC	CASSFVGPRGQYF
TRBV14	few	TRBD2	TRBJ2-5	TGTGCCAGCAGCCAAGACTCCGCGGTTCTAGCGGGGGTAGAGACCCAGTACTTC	CASSQDSAVLAGVETQYF
TRBV6-2/TRBV6-3	.	.	TRBJ1-5	TGTGCCAGCAGTTACAGGACGACGTCTTTGCCCCAGCATTTT	CASSYRTTSLPQHF
TRBV3-1	once	.	TRBJ2-5	TGTGCCAGCAGCCAGACTAATGTGGAGACCCAGTACTTC	CASSQTNVETQYF
TRBV9	.	.	TRBJ1-1	TGTGCCAGCAGCGTAGTTTTAGGTGGGGAGAACACTGAAGCTTTCTTT	CASSVVLGGENTEAFF
TRBV28	.	TRBD1	TRBJ2-1	TGTGCCAGCACAACATCCGGGACAGGGGACCACAATGAGCAGTTCTTC	CASTTSGTGDHNEQFF
TRBV7-2	.	TRBD1	TRBJ2-3	TGTGCCAGCAGCTTTCACGCAGGGGGAGCCGGAGATACGCAGTATTTT	CASSFHAGGAGDTQYF
TRBV6-5	.	.	TRBJ2-7	TGTGCCAGCTCCAACGGGGTGGACTACGAGCAGTACTTC	CASSNGVDYEQYF
TRBV24-1	.	.	TRBJ2-5	TGTGCCACCAGTGAATACCCGCAAGAGACCCAGTACTTC	CATSEYPQETQYF
TRBV15	.	TRBD1	TRBJ1-2	TGTGCCACCAGCAATAACAGGGGTCCTTATGGCTACACCTTC	CATSNNRGPYGYTF
TRBV12-3/TRBV12-4	.	TRBD1	TRBJ2-7	TGTGCCAGCACCGGGACAGTCTCCTACGAGCAGTACTTC	CASTGTVSYEQYF
TRBV24-1	few	.	TRBJ2-1	TGTGCCACCAGTGATTTCGGCCAGGGAAAATACAATGAGCAGTTCTTC	CATSDFGQGKYNEQFF
TRBV29-1	few	.	TRBJ2-3	TGCAGCGTTGCGGGATCCTTTGACACAGATACGCAGTATTTT	CSVAGSFDTDTQYF
TRBV5-6	many	.	TRBJ2-7	TGTGCCAGCAGCTTGGCGACCGAGCAGTACTTC	CASSLATEQYF
TRBV12-3/TRBV12-4	few	.	TRBJ1-4	TGTGCCAGCAGTTGGGGGACCGGTGAAAAACTGTTTTTT	CASSWGTGEKLFF
TRBV5-1	.	.	TRBJ1-1	TGCGCCAGCAGCTTGGCAGGCAGGCGGAGGGGGGACACTGAAGCTTTCTTT	CASSLAGRRRGDTEAFF
TRBV2	.	TRBD1	TRBJ1-4	TGTGCCAGCAGTGAGGCCGACAGGGAGAGAACAAAACGGTTTTTT	CASSEADRERTKRFF
TRBV9	.	.	TRBJ2-3	TGTGCCAGCAGCGTAGTAGACCTCACAGATACGCAGTATTTT	CASSVVDLTDTQYF
TRBV10-3	.	TRBD2	TRBJ2-1	TGTGCCATCAAGTCCGGGAGGGGACTAGCGGGGTTCTTC	CAIKSGRGLAGFF
TRBV29-1	few	TRBD1	TRBJ2-7	TGCAGCGTTGACTCCATTGGGACAGGGAACTCCTACGAGCAGTACTTC	CSVDSIGTGNSYEQYF
TRBV6-5	.	TRBD1	TRBJ2-1	TGTGCCAGCAGTTACGGGGGACAGGGTCTATACAATGAGCAGTTCTTC	CASSYGGQGLYNEQFF
TRBV20-1	few	.	TRBJ2-5	TGCAGTGCTTATTCCCCCTCCAGGGCGCTGATGGAGACCCAGTACTTC	CSAYSPSRALMETQYF
TRBV7-6	.	.	TRBJ2-1	TGTGCCAGCAGCTTCCGACCAGCCTACAATGAGCAGTTCTTC	CASSFRPAYNEQFF
TRBV12-3/TRBV12-4	.	.	TRBJ1-2	TGTGCCAGCAGTTTCCGCTCGCCAACTAACTATGGCTACACCTTC	CASSFRSPTNYGYTF
TRBV12-3/TRBV12-4	.	.	TRBJ1-4	TGTGCCAGCAGTTTTTCATCGGGGGCCGCTAATGAAAAACTGTTTTTT	CASSFSSGAANEKLFF
TRBV21-1	few	.	TRBJ2-7	TGTGCCAGCAGCAACCTAAGAGGGGGGTCCTCCTACGAGCAGTACTTC	CASSNLRGGSSYEQYF